The 14 T cell receptor beta chains reported below all come from one sample, sequenced in a study of CD8 T cells in ankylosing spondylitis. Their cognate antigens are unknown. Study-wide findings and caveats: A TCR beta motif of about 8 highly homologous variants seemed to mark ankylosing spondylitis blood.

TCRdb re-called the 5' RACE reads with MiXCR, one entry per CDR3 protein. The sample contains about 510,000 distinct CDR3 sequences, roughly 5.3% of which appear only once. The specimen sequenced was blood, either unsorted or a sorted T cell fraction (not recorded which). The receptors derive from a male donor with ankylosing spondylitis.

This clonotype has ten or more counts. The rearrangement links TRBV6-5 to TRBJ1-4; D gene uncertain. The V gene's germline CDR1 is MNHEY and CDR2 SVGAGI. The CDR3 contains 16 residues. The V end was cut by 0 bases, the J end by 0 bases, with 8 bases between. CDR3 residues: CASSYSGFATNEKLFF. The DNA of the CDR3 is TGTGCCAGCAGTTACTCGGGTTTTGCAACTAATGAAAAACTGTTTTTT.

This clonotype was recorded many times. The chain employs TRBV7-2 and TRBJ1-5, with 7 bases that match TRBD1. V dropped 2 bases and J dropped 3; count of bases not matched to a gene: 7. The CDR3 totals 16 residues. The germline V gene encodes CDR1 SGHTA and CDR2 FQGNSA. The CDR3 bases are TGTGCCAGCAGCTTATTGGGACAGTTCAACAATCAGCCCCAGCATTTT. It is translated as CASSLLGQFNNQPQHF. The entire variable domain, with the rest obtained from reference TRBV7-2 and TRBJ1-5, is as follows: GAGVSQSPSNKVTEKGKDVELRCDPISGHTALYWYRQSLGQGLEFLIYFQGNSAPDKSGLPSDRFSAERTGGSVSTLTIQRTQQEDSAVYLCASSLLGQFNNQPQHFGDGTRLSIL.

This clonotype was recorded many times. The rearrangement joins TRBV20-1 to TRBJ2-2; no definite D call. Trimming left V 4 bases short and J 1 base short, with 16 bases between. This CDR3 has 16 amino acids. Germline CDR1 DFQATT, CDR2 SNEGSKA (reference sequence). This CDR3 reads CSAMRRQRGNTGELFF. In nucleotides, the CDR3 is TGCAGTGCTATGCGGCGGCAGAGAGGGAACACCGGGGAGCTGTTTTTT.

In this sample, this clonotype turned up many times. This chain uses TRBV20-1 with TRBJ2-2; TRBD2 might be the D (5 bases). The CDR3 length is 16 residues. CDR1 and CDR2 (germline): DFQATT, SNEGSKA (reference sequence). Deletions cut 0 bases from V and 4 bases from J, with 15 bases between. The CDR3 is CSARDRVSGSTGELFF. In DNA, the CDR3 is TGCAGTGCTAGAGATCGTGTATCGGGGTCCACCGGGGAGCTGTTTTTT.

This clonotype has ten or more counts. V is TRBV12-3 or TRBV12-4 and J is TRBJ2-5; 11 nucleotides align to TRBD2. The V and J ends lost 3 bases and 1 base, in that order; junction bases with no gene match: 7. The length of the CDR3 is 17 residues. This CDR3 reads CASSFKLAGASQETQYF. The DNA for the CDR3 is TGTGCCAGCAGTTTCAAACTAGCGGGGGCTAGCCAAGAGACCCAGTACTTC.

This clonotype occurred many times. This chain joins TRBV7-9 and TRBJ2-7, with 7 bases lining up with TRBD1. This CDR3 is 14 amino acids long. Germline-derived CDR1 and CDR2 are SEHNR and FQNEAQ (reference sequence). J gave up 2 bases and V 5 bases, and 6 bases lay outside the gene matches. The CDR3 DNA is TGTGCCAGCAGCGCGAGGGACAGTCCCTACGAGCAGTACTTC. Protein product: CASSARDSPYEQYF.

This clonotype was counted ten times or more. The chain is built from TRBV7-2 and TRBJ1-2; TRBD1 is a possible D gene (5 bases). The CDR3 contains 16 residues. With 3 bases removed from V and 7 bases from J, the gap between germline ends came to 21 bases. The germline V gene has CDR1 SGHTA and CDR2 FQGNSA. The CDR3 sequence: CASSFRMGGNVGGYTF. For the CDR3, the DNA is TGTGCCAGCAGCTTCCGGATGGGGGGAAATGTGGGTGGCTACACCTTC. The full variable domain, with the rest looked up from reference TRBV7-2 and TRBJ1-2, is GAGVSQSPSNKVTEKGKDVELRCDPISGHTALYWYRQSLGQGLEFLIYFQGNSAPDKSGLPSDRFSAERTGGSVSTLTIQRTQQEDSAVYLCASSFRMGGNVGGYTFGSGTRLTVV.

This clonotype was seen at least ten times. The chain carries TRBV5-1 and TRBJ2-7, with a weak D call TRBD2 (5 bases). The CDR3 runs to 16 residues. Germline values: CDR1 SGHRS, CDR2 YFSETQ. V shed 0 bases and J shed 3 bases, with 16 bases lying between them. CDR3 bases: TGCGCCAGCAGCTTGGGATACCCGGGATTAAACTACGAGCAGTACTTC. Translating gives CASSLGYPGLNYEQYF.

In its sample, this clonotype was seen many times. The gene calls are TRBV5-1 and TRBJ1-5; TRBD1 agrees at 9 bases. J lost 4 bases, V lost 1 base, and 6 bases had no gene match. The germline V gene encodes CDR1 SGHRS and CDR2 YFSETQ. This CDR3 spans 16 amino acids. The CDR3 DNA reads as TGCGCCAGCAGCTTGACAGGGGGCGCAGAAAATCAGCCCCAGCATTTT. It encodes CASSLTGGAENQPQHF.

This chain uses TRBV12-5 with TRBJ2-5, with D perhaps matching TRBD1 (5 bases). The CDR3 has 17 residues. With 8 bases removed from V and 0 bases from J, the gap between germline ends came to 22 bases. Germline loops: CDR1 LGHNT, CDR2 FRNRAP. The CDR3 coding sequence is TGTGCTAGTCAGACAGACCCGTTACAACCGTACCAAGAGACCCAGTACTTC. Residues: CASQTDPLQPYQETQYF.

This clonotype was observed many times. This chain links TRBV5-1 with TRBJ2-4, with 13 bases that match TRBD2. V was clipped by 3 bases and J by 6 bases; unmatched bases: 12. This CDR3 comprises 18 residues. Germline CDR1 reads SGHRS; CDR2 reads YFSETQ. CDR3 sequence reads: CASSSSGTSGTAPNIQYF. As DNA, the CDR3 is TGCGCCAGCAGCTCGTCCGGGACTAGCGGGACCGCACCAAACATTCAGTACTTC.

The chain combines TRBV20-1 with TRBJ1-2; D remains unclear. Germline-derived CDR1 and CDR2 are DFQATT and SNEGSKA (reference sequence). Trimming removed 1 base from V and 6 bases from J, with 18 bases in between. The CDR3 consists of 15 residues. The CDR3 DNA reads as TGCAGTGCTAGAGGTCGGAGGGAGGAGGGCGATGGCTACACCTTC. Translated, it gives CSARGRREEGDGYTF.

This clonotype was seen only a few times. This sequence joins TRBV14 and TRBJ2-1; a weak D match, TRBD2 (5 bases). CDR3 length equals 14 residues. Trimming took off 6 bases at V and 7 bases at J, with 16 bases between the two ends. CDR1 is SGHDN, CDR2 FVKESK, per germline. CDR3 amino acids: CASSPMGARNEQFF. As DNA, the CDR3 is TGTGCCAGCAGTCCTATGGGAGCGAGAAATGAGCAGTTCTTC.

This clonotype was seen only a few times. The rearrangement uses TRBV10-3 and TRBJ2-7, with 7 positions matching TRBD1. The CDR3 is 15 residues long. CDR1 and CDR2 from the germline V gene are ENHRY and SYGVKD. V lost 5 bases, J lost 0 bases, and 7 bases stayed unmatched. CDR3 in amino acids: CAISQDRARSYEQYF. CDR3 coding DNA: TGTGCCATCAGTCAAGACAGGGCTCGCTCCTACGAGCAGTACTTC.